This entry is about one T cell receptor beta chain. Participant age was roughly 18 to 100 years, and participants resided in about two dozen US areas. Which cohort a participant joined came from the clinical history participants gave. These data belong to a study of blood T cell repertoires in COVID-19. Looking at the study overall: Samples representing acute and convalescent COVID-19 were sourced from the United States, Italy and Spain.

V gave up 7 bases and J gave up 8 bases, with 23 bases separating them. Per the germline V gene, CDR1 is GTSNPN and CDR2 is SVGIG (reference sequence). The CDR3 length is 15 residues. Per the authors' pipeline: Using reference gene primer amplification, nucleated cell counts were estimated. Clones were read by immunoSEQ multiplex PCR, and TCRdb kept only the in-frame ones, dropping some. V, J and clone size derive from that table, while D and trimming were established from the DNA sequence. The table shows 110,000 to 150,000 clones, with roughly 80% occurring only once. The sequencing sample was made of PBMCs or T cells enriched from blood (not recorded which). J is TRBJ1-4 and V is TRBV30; D call uncertain. The TCR sequence derives from a man aged 40-55 years with acute COVID-19. CDR3 in amino acids: CAYGLRLLDGEKLFF. Here the CDR3 DNA reads TGTGCCTACGGACTCCGTTTACTCGACGGGGAAAAACTGTTTTTT.